The 14 T cell receptor beta chains below were found in one sample sequenced in a study of blood T cell repertoires in COVID-19. Produced via immunoSEQ multiplex PCR; TCRdb's table is partial and in-frame only. In the table there are about 240,000 clones, approximately 86% of which are singletons. The material sequenced was PBMCs or T cells enriched from blood (not recorded which). These receptors were obtained from a woman in her 40s with acute COVID-19.

The chain uses TRBV5-1 and TRBJ2-7; the D gene is possibly TRBD1 (5 bases). The CDR3 contains 14 residues. V lost 0 bases and J 2 bases, leaving 9 bases between the germline ends. From germline, CDR1 is SGHRS and CDR2 YFSETQ. The CDR3 nucleotides are TGCGCCAGCAGCTTGGGACAGACCCCCTACGAGCAGTACTTC. It is translated as CASSLGQTPYEQYF.

The V and J genes are TRBV3-1 (or the pseudogene TRBV3-2) and TRBJ2-1; tentative D call: TRBD2 (6 bases). Germline lookup yields CDR1 LGHDT and CDR2 YNNKEL (reference sequence). With 4 bases removed from V and 7 bases from J, the gap between germline ends came to 17 bases. The CDR3 has 15 amino acids. As DNA, the CDR3 is TGTGCCAGCAGCCCCCAGGGCGGGATAGGAAATGAGCAGTTCTTC. Translation: CASSPQGGIGNEQFF.

V and J are TRBV9 and TRBJ2-2; 10 positions match TRBD2. The CDR3 has 18 amino acids. With 3 bases clipped from V and 4 bases from J, the junction kept 12 bases outside the gene matches. The V gene's germline CDR1 is SGDLS and CDR2 YYNGEE. The CDR3 here is CASSGVEREGRVTGELFF. The CDR3 DNA sequence: TGTGCCAGCAGCGGCGTGGAGCGGGAGGGCCGGGTCACCGGGGAGCTGTTTTTT.

The genes are TRBV9 and TRBJ2-2, with D possibly TRBD1 on 6 matching bases. V was shortened by 3 bases and J by 3 bases, with 18 bases between the two germline ends. The CDR3 runs to 17 residues. Germline-derived CDR1 and CDR2 are SGDLS and YYNGEE. CDR3 loop: CASSAPTGSPDTGELFF. The CDR3 DNA reads TGTGCCAGCAGCGCCCCCACAGGGTCCCCGGACACCGGGGAGCTGTTTTTT.

The V gene is TRBV14, the J gene TRBJ2-7; TRBD1 matches at 7 bases. This CDR3 comprises 16 residues. V lost 2 bases to trimming and J lost 5 bases; unmatched junction nucleotides: 12. Germline V lookup: CDR1 SGHDN, CDR2 FVKESK. The CDR3 protein is CASSQQTGDFLHEQYF. CDR3 DNA sequence: TGTGCCAGCAGCCAACAAACAGGGGATTTCCTCCACGAGCAGTACTTC.

The rearrangement joins TRBV21-1 to TRBJ2-1; the table calls TRBD1, which could not be checked here. TRBV21-1 is marked as a pseudogene. The CDR3 consists of 16 residues. CDR3 loop: CASSSRDTVSYNEQFF. The CDR3 DNA sequence: TGTGCCAGCAGCTCCCGGGACACTGTGTCCTACAATGAGCAGTTCTTC.

The CDR3 region is CASSSPGQLLSGANVLTF. The DNA for the CDR3 is TGTGCCAGCAGCTCCCCCGGACAACTTTTATCTGGGGCCAACGTCCTGACTTTC. This rearrangement joins TRBV7-6 to TRBJ2-6; D might be TRBD1 (5 bases). Germline V gene sequence: CDR1 SGHVS, CDR2 FNYEAQ. CDR3 length equals 18 residues. V dropped 4 bases and J dropped 1 base, with 17 bases sitting between them.

V is TRBV4-1 and J is TRBJ2-7; 12 bases are shared with TRBD2. The length of the CDR3 is 17 residues. V trimming: 0 bases; J trimming: 3 bases; junction bases outside the gene matches: 6. The V gene's germline CDR1 is MGHRA and CDR2 YSYEKL. The CDR3: CASSQDRLAGDYYEQYF. Here the CDR3 DNA reads TGCGCCAGCAGCCAAGATCGACTAGCGGGAGATTACTACGAGCAGTACTTC.

The sample holds a few counts of this clone. This chain joins TRBV2 and TRBJ1-5; TRBD1 matches 8 bases. Germline CDR1 is SNHLY and CDR2 is FYNNEI. CDR3 size: 14 residues. J gave up 6 bases and V 6 bases, and 7 bases lay outside the gene matches. The CDR3 spells CASRGQGKTQPQHF. The CDR3 DNA sequence: TGTGCCAGCAGAGGACAGGGAAAAACTCAGCCCCAGCATTTT.

This chain connects TRBV19 to TRBJ1-5; D is undetermined. The CDR3 length is 18 residues. V lost 2 bases and J lost 2, with 19 bases in between. Per germline, CDR1 LNHDA and CDR2 SQIVND (reference sequence). The CDR3 region is CASSIHDPSPLGNQPQHF. The CDR3 nucleotides are TGTGCCAGTAGTATACATGATCCGAGCCCGTTGGGCAATCAGCCCCAGCATTTT.

This clone was detected a few times. This rearrangement joins TRBV7-9 to TRBJ2-5, with D maybe TRBD2 (6 bases). The V gene's germline CDR1 is SEHNR and CDR2 FQNEAQ (reference sequence). This CDR3 spans 16 amino acids. V was trimmed by 0 bases and J by 4 bases, leaving 15 bases between them. As DNA, the CDR3 is TGTGCCAGCAGCTTAGCGAGATTCGGAGCGGGAGAGACCCAGTACTTC. Translated: CASSLARFGAGETQYF.

V is TRBV5-1 and J is TRBJ1-2; 7 nucleotides agree with TRBD1. Per the germline V gene, CDR1 is SGHRS and CDR2 is YFSETQ. This CDR3 comprises 15 residues. J gave up 8 bases and V 4 bases, and 14 bases lay outside the gene matches. The CDR3 coding sequence is TGCGCCAGCAGCCCCAGGACAGGAATAGGGTGGGGCTACACCTTC. Translated, it gives CASSPRTGIGWGYTF.

J is TRBJ2-2 and V is TRBV19, with 7 bases that match TRBD2. The CDR3 has 16 amino acids. Unmatched junction bases numbered 10, after V lost 5 bases and J lost 4 bases. Germline V gene data show CDR1 as LNHDA and CDR2 as SQIVND (reference sequence). The CDR3 coding sequence is TGTGCCAGTAGTGTTCAGGGAGGGCTGCTCACCGGGGAGCTGTTTTTT. Residues: CASSVQGGLLTGELFF.

This chain uses TRBV11-3 with TRBJ2-1; no clear D. V lost 1 base and J lost 7, with 5 bases in between. Per the germline V gene, CDR1 is SGHNT and CDR2 is YENEEA. This CDR3 has 12 residues. In nucleotides, the CDR3 is TGTGCCAGCAGCTTAGGACTTAATGAGCAGTTCTTC. As protein: CASSLGLNEQFF.